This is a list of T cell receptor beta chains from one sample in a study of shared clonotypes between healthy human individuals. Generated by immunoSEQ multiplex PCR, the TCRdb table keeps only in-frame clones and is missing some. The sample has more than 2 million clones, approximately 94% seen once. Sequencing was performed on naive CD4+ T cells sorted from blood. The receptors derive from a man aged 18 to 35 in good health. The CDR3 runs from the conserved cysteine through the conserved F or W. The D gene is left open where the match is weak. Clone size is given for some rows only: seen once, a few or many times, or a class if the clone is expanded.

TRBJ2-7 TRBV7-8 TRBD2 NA TGTGCCAGCAGCTTATTTGGTGTGGGACTAGCGGGATACGAGCAGTACTTC CASSLFGVGLAGYEQYF
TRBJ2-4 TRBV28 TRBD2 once TGTGCCAGCAGTTTATGGTCTAGCGGGATTAGGAACATTCAGTACTTC CASSLWSSGIRNIQYF
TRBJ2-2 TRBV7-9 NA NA TGTGCCAGCAGAGGTTCCGAGCACCCCGGGGAGCTGTTTTTT CASRGSEHPGELFF
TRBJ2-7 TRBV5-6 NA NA TGTGCCAGCAGCCCGAGGGGGGTTTACCTCTACGAGCAGTACTTC CASSPRGVYLYEQYF
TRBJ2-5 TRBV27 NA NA TGTGCCAGCAGTTTATCCGGCCCAGGAATGGAGACCCAGTACTTC CASSLSGPGMETQYF
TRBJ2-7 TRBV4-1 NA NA TGCGCCAGCAGCCAAGAGCCAGTCTCCTACGAGCAGTACTTC CASSQEPVSYEQYF
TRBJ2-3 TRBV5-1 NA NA TGCGCCAGCAGCTTAGTTCTGACAGGTAGTTTGGATACGCAGTATTTT CASSLVLTGSLDTQYF
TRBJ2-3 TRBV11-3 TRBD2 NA TGTGCCAGCAGCTCGGGACTAGCGGGAGCTGGGTGGGATACGCAGTATTTT CASSSGLAGAGWDTQYF
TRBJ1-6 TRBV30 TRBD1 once TGTGCCTGGGCGACAGGGGGCAATTCACCCCTCCACTTT CAWATGGNSPLHF
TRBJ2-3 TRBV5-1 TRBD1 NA TGCGCCAGCAGATCGGGACAGGGCACGCAGTATTTT CASRSGQGTQYF
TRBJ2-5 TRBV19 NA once TGTGCCAGTCTCAGTAGGAGGGGTCAGACCCAGTACTTC CASLSRRGQTQYF
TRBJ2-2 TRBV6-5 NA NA TGTGCCAGCAGGGTGACAGGTTCGAACACCGGGGAGCTGTTTTTT CASRVTGSNTGELFF
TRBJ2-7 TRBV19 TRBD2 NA TGTGCCAGTAGTCTCACTAGCGCCTCCTACGAGCAGTACTTC CASSLTSASYEQYF
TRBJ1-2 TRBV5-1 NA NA TGCGCCAGCAGCGATGGACAGATTTCAAACTATGGCTACACCTTC CASSDGQISNYGYTF
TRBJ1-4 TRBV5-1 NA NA TGCGCCAGCAGCCTCCAGGGTTATGAAAAACTGTTTTTT CASSLQGYEKLFF
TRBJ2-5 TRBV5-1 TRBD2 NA TGCGCCAGCAGCTTGGCAAGCGGGGGGTCGGAGACCCAGTACTTC CASSLASGGSETQYF
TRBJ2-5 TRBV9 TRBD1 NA TGTGCCAGCAGCGTCGGGACAGGGCAAGAGACCCAGTACTTC CASSVGTGQETQYF
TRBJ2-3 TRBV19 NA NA TGTGCCAGTAGCAAGTTGGATACGCAGTATTTT CASSKLDTQYF
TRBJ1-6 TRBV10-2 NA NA TGCGCCAGCAGTGAGAGGGTACCAGGGATAAGCTCCTATAATTCACCCCTCCACTTT CASSERVPGISSYNSPLHF
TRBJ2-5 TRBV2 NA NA TGTGCCAGCAGTTACGATTTAGCCCAGTACTTC CASSYDLAQYF
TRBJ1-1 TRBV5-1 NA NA TGCGCCAGCAGCTTGGCCGGGGCAGCTTTCATGGACACTGAAGCTTTCTTT CASSLAGAAFMDTEAFF
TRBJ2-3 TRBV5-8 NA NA TGTGCCAGCAGCTTCGCACGGGGCCCAAGCACAGATACGCAGTATTTT CASSFARGPSTDTQYF
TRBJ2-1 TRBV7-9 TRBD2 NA TGTGCCAGCAGTCTTACGGGGGGATACAATGAGCAGTTCTTC CASSLTGGYNEQFF
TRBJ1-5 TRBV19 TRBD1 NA TGTGCCAGTAGCGACAGGGGCCGGGGCAATCAGCCCCAGCATTTT CASSDRGRGNQPQHF